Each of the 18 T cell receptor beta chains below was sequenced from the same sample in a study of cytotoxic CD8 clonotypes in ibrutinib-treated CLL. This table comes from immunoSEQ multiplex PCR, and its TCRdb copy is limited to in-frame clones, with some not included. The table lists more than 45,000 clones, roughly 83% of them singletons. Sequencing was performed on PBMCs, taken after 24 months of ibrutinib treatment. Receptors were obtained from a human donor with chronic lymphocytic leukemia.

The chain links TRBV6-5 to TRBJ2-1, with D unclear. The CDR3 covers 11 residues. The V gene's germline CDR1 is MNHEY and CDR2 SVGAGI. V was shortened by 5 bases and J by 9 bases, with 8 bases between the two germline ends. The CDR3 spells CASSEKGEQFF. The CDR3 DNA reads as TGTGCCAGCAGTGAGAAGGGTGAGCAGTTCTTC.

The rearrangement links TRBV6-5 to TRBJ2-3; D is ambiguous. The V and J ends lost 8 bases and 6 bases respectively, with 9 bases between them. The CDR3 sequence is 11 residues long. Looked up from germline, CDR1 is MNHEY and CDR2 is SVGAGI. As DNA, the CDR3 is TGTGCCAGCGGGATTGGGGATACGCAGTATTTT. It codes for CASGIGDTQYF.

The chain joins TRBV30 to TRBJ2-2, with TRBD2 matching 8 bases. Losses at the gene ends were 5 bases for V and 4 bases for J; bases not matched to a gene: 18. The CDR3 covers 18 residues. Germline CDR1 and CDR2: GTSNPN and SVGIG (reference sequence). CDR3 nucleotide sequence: TGTGCCTGGCAGCCCGTCATAGCGGGATGGGGTGGCACCGGGGAGCTGTTTTTT. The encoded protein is CAWQPVIAGWGGTGELFF.

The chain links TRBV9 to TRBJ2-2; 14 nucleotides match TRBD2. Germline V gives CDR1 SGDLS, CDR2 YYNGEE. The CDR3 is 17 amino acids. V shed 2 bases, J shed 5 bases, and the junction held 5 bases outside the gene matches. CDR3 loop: CASSVTSGRAFTGELFF. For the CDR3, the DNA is TGTGCCAGCAGCGTGACTAGCGGGAGGGCCTTTACCGGGGAGCTGTTTTTT.

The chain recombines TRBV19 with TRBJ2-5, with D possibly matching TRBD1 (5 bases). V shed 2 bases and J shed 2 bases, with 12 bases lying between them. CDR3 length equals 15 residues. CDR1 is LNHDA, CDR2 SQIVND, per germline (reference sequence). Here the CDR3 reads CASSIWSRGQETQYF. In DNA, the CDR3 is TGTGCCAGTAGTATATGGTCTAGGGGTCAAGAGACCCAGTACTTC.

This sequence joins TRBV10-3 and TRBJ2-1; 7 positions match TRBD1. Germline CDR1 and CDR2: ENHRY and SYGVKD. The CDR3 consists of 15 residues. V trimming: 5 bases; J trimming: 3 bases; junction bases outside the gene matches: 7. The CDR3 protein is CAISSSTGFYNEQFF. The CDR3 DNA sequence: TGTGCCATCAGTTCCTCGACAGGGTTCTACAATGAGCAGTTCTTC.

The CDR3 loop reads CASSPSGAGAYNEQFF. Here the CDR3 DNA reads TGTGCCAGCAGCCCCTCCGGTGCGGGAGCCTACAATGAGCAGTTCTTC. This sequence joins TRBV5-4 and TRBJ2-1; 7 bases are a match to TRBD2. Germline lookup yields CDR1 SGHNT and CDR2 YYREEE (reference sequence). This CDR3 has 16 amino acids. Trimming took 4 bases from V and 2 from J; bases not matched to a gene: 9.

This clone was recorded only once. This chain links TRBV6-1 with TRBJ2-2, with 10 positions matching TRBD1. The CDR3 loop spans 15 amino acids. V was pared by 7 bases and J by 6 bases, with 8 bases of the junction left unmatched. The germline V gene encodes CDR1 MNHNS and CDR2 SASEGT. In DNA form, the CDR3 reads TGTGCCAGCACCTACGGACAGGGGGTCTCCGGGGAGCTGTTTTTT. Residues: CASTYGQGVSGELFF.

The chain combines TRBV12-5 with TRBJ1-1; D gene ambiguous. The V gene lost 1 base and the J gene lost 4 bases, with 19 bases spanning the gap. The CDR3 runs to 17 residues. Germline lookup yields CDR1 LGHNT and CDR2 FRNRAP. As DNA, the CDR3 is TGTGCTAGTGGTTTGGCCTCGGTCCCGACACTAACCACTGAAGCTTTCTTT. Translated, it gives CASGLASVPTLTTEAFF.

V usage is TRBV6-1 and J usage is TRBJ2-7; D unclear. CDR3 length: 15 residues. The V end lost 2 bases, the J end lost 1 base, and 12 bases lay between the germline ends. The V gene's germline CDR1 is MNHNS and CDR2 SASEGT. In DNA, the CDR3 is TGTGCCAGCAGTGAAACGCTTCGGTCATCCTACGAGCAGTACTTC. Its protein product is CASSETLRSSYEQYF.

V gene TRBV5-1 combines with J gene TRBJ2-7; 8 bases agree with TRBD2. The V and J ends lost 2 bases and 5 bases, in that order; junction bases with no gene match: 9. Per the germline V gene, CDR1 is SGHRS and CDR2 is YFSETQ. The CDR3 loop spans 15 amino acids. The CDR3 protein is CASSLGSGRADEQYF. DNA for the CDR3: TGCGCCAGCAGCTTAGGGTCCGGGAGGGCCGACGAGCAGTACTTC.

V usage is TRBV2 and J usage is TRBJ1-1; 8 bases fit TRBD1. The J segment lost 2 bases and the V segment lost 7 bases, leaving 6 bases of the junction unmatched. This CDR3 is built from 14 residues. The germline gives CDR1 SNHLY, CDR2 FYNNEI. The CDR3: CASTLDRGNTEAFF. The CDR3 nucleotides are TGTGCCAGCACCCTAGACAGGGGAAACACTGAAGCTTTCTTT.

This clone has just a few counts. The chain's CDR3 is CASSIVGRNNEQFF. The CDR3 nucleotides are TGTGCCAGTAGTATTGTGGGACGGAACAATGAGCAGTTCTTC. The chain combines TRBV19 with TRBJ2-1; either TRBD1 or TRBD2 may supply D (5 bases each). The V end lost 3 bases, the J end lost 5 bases, and 11 bases lay between the germline ends. The CDR3 is 14 residues long. Germline V CDR1 and CDR2: LNHDA, SQIVND (reference sequence).

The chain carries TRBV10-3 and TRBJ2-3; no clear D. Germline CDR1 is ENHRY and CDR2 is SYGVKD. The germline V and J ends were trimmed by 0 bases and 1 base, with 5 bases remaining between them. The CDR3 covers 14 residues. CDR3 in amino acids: CAISESAGTDTQYF. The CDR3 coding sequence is TGTGCCATCAGTGAGTCAGCAGGCACAGATACGCAGTATTTT.

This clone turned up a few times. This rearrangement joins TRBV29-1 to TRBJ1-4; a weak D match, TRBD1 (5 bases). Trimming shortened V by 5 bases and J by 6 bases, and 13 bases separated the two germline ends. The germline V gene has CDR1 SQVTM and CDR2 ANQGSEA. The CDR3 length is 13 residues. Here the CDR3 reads CSVRGRGDEKLFF. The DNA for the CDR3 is TGCAGCGTTAGGGGTAGGGGTGATGAAAAACTGTTTTTT.

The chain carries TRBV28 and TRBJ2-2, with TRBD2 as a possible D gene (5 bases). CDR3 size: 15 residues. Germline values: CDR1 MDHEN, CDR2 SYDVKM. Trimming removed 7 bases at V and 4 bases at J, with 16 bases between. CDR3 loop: CASKREGRGTGELFF. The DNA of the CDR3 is TGTGCCAGCAAAAGAGAGGGTCGGGGCACCGGGGAGCTGTTTTTT.

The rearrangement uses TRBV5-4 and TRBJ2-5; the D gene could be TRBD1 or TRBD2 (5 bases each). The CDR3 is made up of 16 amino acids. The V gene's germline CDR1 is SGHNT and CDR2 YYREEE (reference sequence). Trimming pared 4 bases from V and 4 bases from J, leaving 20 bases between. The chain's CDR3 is CASSTGTPSAAETQYF. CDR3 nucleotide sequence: TGTGCCAGCAGCACCGGGACGCCTTCGGCGGCAGAGACCCAGTACTTC.

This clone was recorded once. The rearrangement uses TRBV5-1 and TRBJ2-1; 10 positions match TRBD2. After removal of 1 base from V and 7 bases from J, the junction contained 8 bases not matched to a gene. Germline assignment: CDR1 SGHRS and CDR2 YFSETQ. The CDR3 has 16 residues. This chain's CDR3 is CASSLFASGSHNEQFF. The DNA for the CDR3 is TGCGCCAGCAGCTTGTTTGCTAGCGGGAGTCATAATGAGCAGTTCTTC.